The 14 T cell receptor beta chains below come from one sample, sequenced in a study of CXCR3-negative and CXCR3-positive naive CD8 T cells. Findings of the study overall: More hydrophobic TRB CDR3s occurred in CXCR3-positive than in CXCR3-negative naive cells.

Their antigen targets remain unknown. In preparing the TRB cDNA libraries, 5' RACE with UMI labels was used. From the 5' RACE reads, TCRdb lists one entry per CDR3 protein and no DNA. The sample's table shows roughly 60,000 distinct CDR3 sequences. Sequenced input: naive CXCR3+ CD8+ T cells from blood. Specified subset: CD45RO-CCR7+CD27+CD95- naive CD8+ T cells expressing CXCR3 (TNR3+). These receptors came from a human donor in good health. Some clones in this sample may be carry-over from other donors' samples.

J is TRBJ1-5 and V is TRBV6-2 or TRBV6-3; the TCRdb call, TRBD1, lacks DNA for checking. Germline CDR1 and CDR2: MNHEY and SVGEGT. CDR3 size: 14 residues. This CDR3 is CASSYGRGNQPQHF.

The CDR3 spells CAISDFRGSSGANVLTF. The chain recombines TRBV10-3 with TRBJ2-6; no DNA is available, so the TRBD2 call from TCRdb remains unchecked. Germline CDR1 is ENHRY and CDR2 is SYGVKD. CDR3 size: 17 residues.

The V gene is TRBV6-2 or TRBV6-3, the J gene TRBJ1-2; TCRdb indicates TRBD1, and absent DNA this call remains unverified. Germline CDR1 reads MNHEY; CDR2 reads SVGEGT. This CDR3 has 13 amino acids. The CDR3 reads CASSAGTNYGYTF.

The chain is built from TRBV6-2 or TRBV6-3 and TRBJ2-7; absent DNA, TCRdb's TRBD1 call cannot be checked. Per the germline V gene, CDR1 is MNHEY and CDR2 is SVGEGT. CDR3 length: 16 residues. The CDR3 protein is CASSYSGTGFSYEQYF.

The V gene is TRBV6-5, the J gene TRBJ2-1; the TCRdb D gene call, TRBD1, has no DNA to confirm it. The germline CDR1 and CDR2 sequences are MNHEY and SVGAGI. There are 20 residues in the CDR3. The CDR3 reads CASRGEGVRHPGSSYNEQFF.

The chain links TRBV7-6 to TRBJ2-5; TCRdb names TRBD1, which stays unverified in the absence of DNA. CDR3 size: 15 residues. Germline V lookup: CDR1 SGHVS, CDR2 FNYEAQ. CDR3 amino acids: CASSWRRGPGETQYF.

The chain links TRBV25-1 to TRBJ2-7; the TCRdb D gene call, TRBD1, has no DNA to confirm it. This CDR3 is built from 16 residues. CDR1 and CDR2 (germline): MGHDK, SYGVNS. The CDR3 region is CASSESKGAPYYEQYF.

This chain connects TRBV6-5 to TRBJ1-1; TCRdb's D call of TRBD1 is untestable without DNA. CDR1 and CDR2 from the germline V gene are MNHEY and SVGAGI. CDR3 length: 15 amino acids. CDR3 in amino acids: CASSYSDTGGTEAFF.

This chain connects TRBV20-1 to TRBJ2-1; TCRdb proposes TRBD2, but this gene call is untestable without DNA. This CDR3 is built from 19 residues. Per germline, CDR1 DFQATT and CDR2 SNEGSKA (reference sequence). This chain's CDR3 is CSAILDYHVDPSTYNEQFF.

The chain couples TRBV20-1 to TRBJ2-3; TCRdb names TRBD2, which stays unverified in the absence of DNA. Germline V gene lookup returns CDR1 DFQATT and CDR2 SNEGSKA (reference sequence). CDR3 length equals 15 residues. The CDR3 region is CSARSWAGDSDTQYF.

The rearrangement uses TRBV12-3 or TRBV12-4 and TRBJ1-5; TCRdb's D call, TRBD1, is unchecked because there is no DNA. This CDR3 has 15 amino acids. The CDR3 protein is CASSDTGTGIKPQHF.

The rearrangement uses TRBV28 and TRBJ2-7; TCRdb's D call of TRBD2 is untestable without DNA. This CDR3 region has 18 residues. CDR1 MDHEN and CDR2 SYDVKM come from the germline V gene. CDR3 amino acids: CASSLLPTGLAVSYEQYF. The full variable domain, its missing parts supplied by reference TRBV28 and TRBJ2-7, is DVKVTQSSRYLVKRTGEKVFLECVQDMDHENMFWYRQDPGLGLRLIYFSYDVKMKEKGDIPEGYSVSREKKERFSLILESASTNQTSMYLCASSLLPTGLAVSYEQYFGPGTRLTVT.

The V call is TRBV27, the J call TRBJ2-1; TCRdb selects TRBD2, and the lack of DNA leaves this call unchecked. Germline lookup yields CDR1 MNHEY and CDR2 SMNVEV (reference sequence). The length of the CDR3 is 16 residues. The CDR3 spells CASTISGGSSYNEQFF.

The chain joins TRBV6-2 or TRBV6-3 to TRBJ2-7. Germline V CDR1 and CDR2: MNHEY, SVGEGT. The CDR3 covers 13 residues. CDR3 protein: CASIQRLSYEQYF.